The rows below give T cell receptor beta chains drawn from one sample of a study of blood T cell repertoires in COVID-19. The protocol was immunoSEQ multiplex PCR, while the TCRdb copy is restricted to in-frame clones and leaves out a portion. The table includes approximately 480,000 clones, around 90% detected once. The sample comprised PBMCs or T cells enriched from blood (not recorded which). The receptor source for this set is a young woman who had recovered from COVID-19. Each CDR3 is given with its conserved first and last residue. The D gene is left open where the match is weak. Clone size is not always given. Where it is, it says once, few, many or a class for expanded clones.

NA	TRBV10-3	NA	TRBJ2-1	TGTGCCATCAGGACTCAGGGCACGAATGAGCAGTTCTTC	CAIRTQGTNEQFF
NA	TRBV3-1/TRBV3-2	TRBD1	TRBJ2-7	TGTGCCAGCAGCCAAATGACAGGGGGTTCGTACGAGCAGTACTTC	CASSQMTGGSYEQYF
once	TRBV2	NA	TRBJ1-3	TGTGCCAGCGCGGCAGCCGGAAACACCATATATTTT	CASAAAGNTIYF
once	TRBV2	NA	TRBJ1-2	TGTGCCTCGCCTAGGCGGCAATCTGTCGATGGCTACACCTTC	CASPRRQSVDGYTF
NA	TRBV2	NA	TRBJ1-4	TGTGCCAGCAGTGATACCCTGACAGGTCCAACTAATGAAAAACTGTTTTTT	CASSDTLTGPTNEKLFF
NA	TRBV24-1	TRBD1	TRBJ1-6	TGTGCCGAAGGGGGCGCCCATAATTCACCCCTCCACTTT	CAEGGAHNSPLHF
NA	TRBV27	NA	TRBJ2-2	TGTGCCAGCAGTTTCTCCCCCGACAGGAGTACCGGGGAGCTGTTTTTT	CASSFSPDRSTGELFF
NA	TRBV19	NA	TRBJ2-1	TGTGCCAGTAGTATAGTTAGCGGCTATGAGCAGTTCTTC	CASSIVSGYEQFF
NA	TRBV10-3	TRBD2	TRBJ2-5	TGTGCCATCAGTGATAGCGGGGGTGAGACCCAGTACTTC	CAISDSGGETQYF
NA	TRBV6-1	TRBD2	TRBJ2-1	TGTGCCAGCAGTGAATTGGCGGGGGACTTCAATGAGCAGTTCTTC	CASSELAGDFNEQFF
NA	TRBV25-1	NA	TRBJ2-6	TGTGCCAGCAGTGGCTCCCCCCGGGTCCCCAAGGCGGCCAACGTCCTGACTTTC	CASSGSPRVPKAANVLTF
NA	TRBV3-1/TRBV3-2	NA	TRBJ2-1	TGTGCCAGCAGCCAAGGGAGGAATGAGCAGTTCTTC	CASSQGRNEQFF
NA	TRBV7-8	TRBD1	TRBJ1-6	TGTGCCAGCAGCTTTACCGGGACAGGGGTTAATTCACCCCTCCACTTT	CASSFTGTGVNSPLHF
NA	TRBV7-8	TRBD1	TRBJ2-1	TGTGCCAGCAGCCCCGACAGGGGAGAGCAGTTCTTC	CASSPDRGEQFF
NA	TRBV27	TRBD2	TRBJ2-7	TGTGCCAGCGGGAGGGGCGGAGAGCAGTACTTC	CASGRGGEQYF
NA	TRBV5-1	NA	TRBJ2-3	TGCGCCAGCAGCTCTTCAGATACGCAGTATTTT	CASSSSDTQYF
NA	TRBV2	NA	TRBJ1-2	TGTGCCAGCACCCTAGGGAGGGGTGGGGCTAACTATGGCTACACCTTC	CASTLGRGGANYGYTF
NA	TRBV6-1	TRBD1	TRBJ2-7	TGTGCCAGCAGTGACTATCCCCGGGACAGGGCCTACGAGCAGTACTTC	CASSDYPRDRAYEQYF
NA	TRBV18	NA	TRBJ2-7	TGTGCCAGCTCCCCTCGGGGACTCGGGTTCCACTACGAGCAGTACTTC	CASSPRGLGFHYEQYF
NA	TRBV10-3	NA	TRBJ1-1	TGTGCCATCAGTGGGGTAAGGGGCACTGAAGCTTTCTTT	CAISGVRGTEAFF
NA	TRBV2	TRBD1	TRBJ1-5	TGTGCCAGCACCGAACAGGGGGCATATCAGCCCCAGCATTTT	CASTEQGAYQPQHF
few	TRBV5-5	NA	TRBJ1-1	TGTGCCAGCAGCTTGGAAGTACAGTTCACTGAAGCTTTCTTT	CASSLEVQFTEAFF
NA	TRBV10-3	NA	TRBJ1-2	TGTGCCATCTATCAGTCGCCAGGACAGAAGACGTCTGCCTATGGCTACACCTTC	CAIYQSPGQKTSAYGYTF
NA	TRBV30	NA	TRBJ1-1	TGTGCCTGGGTCTGGCTCATGAACACTGAAGCTTTCTTT	CAWVWLMNTEAFF
NA	TRBV29-1	NA	TRBJ1-1	TGCAGCGTTCGCAGGGTGGGCACTGAAGCTTTCTTT	CSVRRVGTEAFF
few	TRBV6-5	TRBD1	TRBJ1-2	TGTGCCAGCAGCCGGGACAGAAGTAACTATGGCTACACCTTC	CASSRDRSNYGYTF
NA	TRBV4-1	TRBD1	TRBJ1-2	TGCGCCAGCAGCCAACCGGGACAGGGGACCTATGGCTACACCTTC	CASSQPGQGTYGYTF
NA	TRBV28	TRBD1	TRBJ1-1	TGTGCCAGCAGTTTACTGCCGGGACAGGGAAGCACTGAAGCTTTCTTT	CASSLLPGQGSTEAFF
NA	TRBV3-1/TRBV3-2	TRBD1	TRBJ1-4	TGTGCCAGCAGCTCCACCTGGACAGGGGTATCGGAAAAACTGTTTTTT	CASSSTWTGVSEKLFF
NA	TRBV15	TRBD1	TRBJ2-6	TGTGCCACCAGCAGAGATCCCCCAGGACAGGATACCTCTGGGGCCAACGTCCTGACTTTC	CATSRDPPGQDTSGANVLTF
NA	TRBV7-2	TRBD1	TRBJ2-7	TGTGCCAGCAGGGATCTAAGACAGGGCGGTTACTTC	CASRDLRQGGYF
few	TRBV7-6	TRBD1	TRBJ1-1	TGTGCCAGCAGCCCCGACAGGGAAGTCATGAACACTGAAGCTTTCTTT	CASSPDREVMNTEAFF
NA	TRBV6-5	TRBD1	TRBJ2-1	TGTGCCAGCAGAGCCGGACAGGGCGTAGTCGAGTTCTTC	CASRAGQGVVEFF
NA	TRBV6-1	TRBD1	TRBJ2-7	TGTGCCAGCAGTGAAGGGACAGGGGGCGAGCAGTACTTC	CASSEGTGGEQYF
NA	TRBV10-1	TRBD2	TRBJ2-3	TGCGCCAGCAGTGAGTCGAACGGGGGGATGGATACGCAGTATTTT	CASSESNGGMDTQYF
few	TRBV7-3	NA	TRBJ2-1	TGTGCCAGCAGCTTAGAGGGCTCCTCCTACAATGAGCAGTTCTTC	CASSLEGSSYNEQFF
NA	TRBV28	TRBD1	TRBJ2-5	TGTGCCAGCAGACTGGACAGGGGTCCCCAAGAGACCCAGTACTTC	CASRLDRGPQETQYF
NA	TRBV28	NA	TRBJ2-5	TGTGCCAGCAGTCCAGACGGGTTCGGGCAAGAGACCCAGTACTTC	CASSPDGFGQETQYF
NA	TRBV7-2	NA	TRBJ1-1	TGTGCCAGCAGCTACGACGGGGATGGCACTGAAGCTTTCTTT	CASSYDGDGTEAFF
few	TRBV25-1	TRBD1	TRBJ1-4	TGTGCCAGCAGTGACCGGGACAGGGTTAATGAAAAACTGTTTTTT	CASSDRDRVNEKLFF
NA	TRBV5-5	NA	TRBJ1-5	TGTGCCAGCAGCCTACAGGGTACGGCCAATCAGCCCCAGCATTTT	CASSLQGTANQPQHF